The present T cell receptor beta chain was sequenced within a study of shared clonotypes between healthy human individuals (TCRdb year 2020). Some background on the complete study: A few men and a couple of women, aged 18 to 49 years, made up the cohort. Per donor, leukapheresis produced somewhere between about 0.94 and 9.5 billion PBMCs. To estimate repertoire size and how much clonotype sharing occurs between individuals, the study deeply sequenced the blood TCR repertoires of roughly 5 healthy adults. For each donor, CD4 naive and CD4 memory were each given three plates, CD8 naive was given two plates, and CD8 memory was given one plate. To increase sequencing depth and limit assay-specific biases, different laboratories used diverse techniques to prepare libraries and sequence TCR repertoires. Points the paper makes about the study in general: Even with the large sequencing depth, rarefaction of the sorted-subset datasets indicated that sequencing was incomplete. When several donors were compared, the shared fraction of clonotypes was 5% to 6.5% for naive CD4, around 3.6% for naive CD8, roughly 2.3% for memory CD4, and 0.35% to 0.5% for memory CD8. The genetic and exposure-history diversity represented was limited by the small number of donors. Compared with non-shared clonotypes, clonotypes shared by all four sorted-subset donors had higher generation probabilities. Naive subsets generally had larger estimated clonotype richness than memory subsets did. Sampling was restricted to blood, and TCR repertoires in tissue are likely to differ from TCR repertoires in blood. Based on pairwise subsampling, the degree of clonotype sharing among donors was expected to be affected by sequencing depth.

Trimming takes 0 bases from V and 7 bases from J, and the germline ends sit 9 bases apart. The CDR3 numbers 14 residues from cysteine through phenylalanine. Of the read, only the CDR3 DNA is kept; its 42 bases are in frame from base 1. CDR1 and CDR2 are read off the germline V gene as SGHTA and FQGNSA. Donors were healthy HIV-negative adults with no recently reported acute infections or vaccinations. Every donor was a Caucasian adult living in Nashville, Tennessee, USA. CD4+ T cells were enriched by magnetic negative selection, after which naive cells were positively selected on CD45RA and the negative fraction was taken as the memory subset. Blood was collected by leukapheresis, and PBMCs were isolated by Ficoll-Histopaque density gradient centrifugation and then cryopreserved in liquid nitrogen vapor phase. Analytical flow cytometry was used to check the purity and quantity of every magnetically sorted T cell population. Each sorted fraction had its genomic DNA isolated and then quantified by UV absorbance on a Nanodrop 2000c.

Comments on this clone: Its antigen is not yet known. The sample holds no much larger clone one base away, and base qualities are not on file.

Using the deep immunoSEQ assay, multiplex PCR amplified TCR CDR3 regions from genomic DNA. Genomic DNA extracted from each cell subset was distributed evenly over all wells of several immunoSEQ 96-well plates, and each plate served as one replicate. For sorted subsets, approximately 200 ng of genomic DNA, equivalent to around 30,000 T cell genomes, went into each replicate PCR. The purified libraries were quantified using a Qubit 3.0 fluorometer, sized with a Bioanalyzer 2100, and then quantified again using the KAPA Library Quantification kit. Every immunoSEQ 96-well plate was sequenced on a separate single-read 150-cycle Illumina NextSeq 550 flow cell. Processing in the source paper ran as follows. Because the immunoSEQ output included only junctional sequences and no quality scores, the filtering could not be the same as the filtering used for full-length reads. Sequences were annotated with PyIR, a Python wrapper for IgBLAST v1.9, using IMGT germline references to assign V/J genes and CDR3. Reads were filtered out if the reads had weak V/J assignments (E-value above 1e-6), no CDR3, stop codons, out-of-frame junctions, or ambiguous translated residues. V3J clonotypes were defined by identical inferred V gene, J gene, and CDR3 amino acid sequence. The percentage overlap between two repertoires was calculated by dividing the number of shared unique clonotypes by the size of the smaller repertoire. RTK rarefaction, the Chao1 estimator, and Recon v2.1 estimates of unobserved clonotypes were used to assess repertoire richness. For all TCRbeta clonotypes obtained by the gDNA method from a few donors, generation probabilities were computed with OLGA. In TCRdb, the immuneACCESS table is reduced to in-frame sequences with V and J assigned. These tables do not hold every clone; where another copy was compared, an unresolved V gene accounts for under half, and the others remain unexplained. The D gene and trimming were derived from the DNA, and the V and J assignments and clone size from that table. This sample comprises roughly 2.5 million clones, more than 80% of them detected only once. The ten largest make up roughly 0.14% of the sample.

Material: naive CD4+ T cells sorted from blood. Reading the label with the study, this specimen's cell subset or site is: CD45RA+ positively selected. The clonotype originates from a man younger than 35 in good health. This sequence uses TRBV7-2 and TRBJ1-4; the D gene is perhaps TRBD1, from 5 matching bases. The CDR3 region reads CASSLAQRGEKLFF. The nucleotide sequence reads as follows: TGTGCCAGCAGCTTAGCCCAGAGGGGTGAAAAACTGTTTTTT.